The clone carrying this T cell receptor beta chain showed up many times. These data belong to a study of blood T cells in healthy people across ages. Germline V gene data show CDR1 as SGHTA and CDR2 as FQGTGA. V lost 2 bases and J lost 3, with 11 bases in between. This CDR3 has 15 residues. A second PCR of 7 to 11 cycles used a sample-barcoded 5' primer and a J-beta primer mix. TCRdb analysed the 5' RACE reads with MiXCR anew, one entry per CDR3 protein. Of around 520,000 distinct CDR3 sequences in the sample, approximately 26% were seen once. The data were also submitted as part of a second study, on T cells of mothers and their children. From that report: Every mother supplied over 10 million TCR beta CDR3 reads and every child some 2.7 million.

This sequence joins TRBV7-3 and TRBJ1-3; TRBD1 might be the D (5 bases). The origin of this receptor is a boy aged 2-15 years in good health. Material for sequencing was blood. This chain's CDR3 is CASSLSGGYGNTIYF. DNA for the CDR3: TGTGCCAGCAGCTTATCGGGGGGATATGGAAACACCATATATTTT.